A single T cell receptor (beta chain) is shown here with its context. Its antigen is still unknown. The time point is: recipient sample about 28 days before transplant, after cytoreduction. Germline values: CDR1 SGHDN, CDR2 FVKESK. V lost 4 bases, J lost 2 bases, and 1 base stayed unmatched. The CDR3 is 13 residues long. The sample is drawn from a study of T cell clonotyping in hematopoietic cell transplantation. Background on the study: Pretransplant recipient samples were taken after cytoreduction.

Study-wide results and caveats: Higher Inverse Simpson Index values in graft donor and pretransplant recipient predicted broader posttransplant TCR diversity. Recipient TCR diversity dropped after transplant; expanded clonotypes rose from day 30 to 180. Few recipient clonotypes overlapped donors; over 95% were de novo at given depth.

Libraries were prepared by immunoSEQ multiplex PCR; TCRdb keeps only in-frame clonotypes and omits some of them. The table has 26,000 or so clones, 82% seen once; the top ten hold around 1.8%. The genes are TRBV14 and TRBJ1-2, with TRBD1 matching over 7 bases. Source: peripheral blood mononuclear cells, taken before stem cell transplant. The sequence was obtained from a man aged 35-49 years with acute myeloid leukemia. Some clones in this sample may be carry-over from other donors' samples. CDR3 DNA sequence: TGTGCCAGCAGCCCGGGACAGAACTATGGCTACACCTTC. It translates to CASSPGQNYGYTF.